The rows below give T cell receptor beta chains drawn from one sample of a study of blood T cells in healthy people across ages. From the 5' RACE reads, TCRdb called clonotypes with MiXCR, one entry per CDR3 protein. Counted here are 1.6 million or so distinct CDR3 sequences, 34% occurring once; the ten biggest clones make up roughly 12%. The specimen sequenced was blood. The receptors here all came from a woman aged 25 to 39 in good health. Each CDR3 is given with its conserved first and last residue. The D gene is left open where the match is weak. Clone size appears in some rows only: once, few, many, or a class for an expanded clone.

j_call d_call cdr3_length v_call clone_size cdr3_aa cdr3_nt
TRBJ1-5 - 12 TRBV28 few CASTQGNQPQHF TGTGCCAGTACTCAGGGTAACCAGCCCCAGCATTTT
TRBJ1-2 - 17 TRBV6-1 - CASSEAAGGWPLYGYTF TGTGCCAGCAGTGAAGCAGCGGGGGGTTGGCCCCTTTATGGCTACACCTTC
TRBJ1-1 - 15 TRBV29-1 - CSVESDHRAWTEAFF TGCAGCGTTGAATCGGACCACAGGGCCTGGACTGAAGCTTTCTTT
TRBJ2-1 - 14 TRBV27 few CASSSSGVWNEQFF TGTGCCAGCAGTTCCAGCGGAGTCTGGAATGAGCAGTTCTTC
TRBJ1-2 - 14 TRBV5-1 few CASSPLVGQGGYTF TGCGCCAGCAGCCCACTCGTCGGGCAGGGTGGCTACACCTTC
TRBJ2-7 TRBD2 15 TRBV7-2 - CASSPRAPAGAEQYF TGTGCCAGCAGCCCCCGGGCCCCAGCGGGGGCCGAGCAGTACTTC
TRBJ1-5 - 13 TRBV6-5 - CASNQGVGQPQHF TGTGCCAGCAATCAGGGAGTGGGTCAGCCCCAGCATTTT
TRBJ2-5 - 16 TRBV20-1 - CSARDRAEGQQETQYF TGCAGTGCTAGAGATCGGGCAGAAGGGCAGCAGGAGACCCAGTACTTC
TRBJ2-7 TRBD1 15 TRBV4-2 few CASSQESGGGYEQYF TGTGCCAGCAGCCAAGAGTCAGGGGGCGGGTACGAGCAGTACTTC
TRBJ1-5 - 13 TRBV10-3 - CAISEFDSEEKHF TGTGCCATCAGTGAGTTTGACTCCGAGGAAAAGCATTTT
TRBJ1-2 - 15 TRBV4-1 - CASSQGPGWGDGYTF TGCGCCAGCAGCCAAGGCCCAGGGTGGGGGGATGGCTACACCTTC
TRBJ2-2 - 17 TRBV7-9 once CASSLRGRVANTGELFF TGTGCCAGCAGCTTACGGGGCAGAGTCGCGAACACCGGGGAGCTGTTTTTT
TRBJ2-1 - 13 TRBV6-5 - CASSYNAGWEQFF TGTGCCAGCAGTTACAACGCCGGATGGGAGCAGTTCTTC
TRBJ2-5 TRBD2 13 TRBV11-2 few CASSSETSSGQYF TGTGCCAGCAGCTCCGAGACTAGCAGTGGGCAGTACTTC
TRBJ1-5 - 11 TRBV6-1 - CASSDKEPQHF TGTGCCAGCAGTGATAAGGAGCCCCAGCATTTT
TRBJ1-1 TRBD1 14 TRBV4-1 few CASSHGTGDPEAFF TGCGCCAGCAGCCACGGGACAGGTGATCCTGAAGCTTTCTTT
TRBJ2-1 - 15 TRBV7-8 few CASSLGGESYNEQFF TGTGCCAGCAGCTTAGGGGGGGAGTCCTACAATGAGCAGTTCTTC
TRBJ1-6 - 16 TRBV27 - CASTTGGNSYNSPLHF TGTGCCAGCACCACGGGAGGCAACTCCTATAATTCACCCCTCCACTTT
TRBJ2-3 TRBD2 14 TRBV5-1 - CASRIAGTTDTQYF TGCGCCAGCAGGATAGCGGGGACTACAGATACGCAGTATTTT
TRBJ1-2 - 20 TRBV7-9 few CASSLGVREKHKRIAYGYTF TGTGCCAGCAGCTTAGGTGTGAGGGAGAAACACAAGAGGATAGCCTATGGCTACACCTTC
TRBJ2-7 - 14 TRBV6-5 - CASSYSTGPYEQYF TGTGCCAGCAGTTACTCTACGGGTCCCTACGAGCAGTACTTC
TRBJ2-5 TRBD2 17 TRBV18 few CASSRRALAGNQETQYF TGTGCCAGCTCACGAAGGGCACTAGCGGGGAATCAAGAGACCCAGTACTTC
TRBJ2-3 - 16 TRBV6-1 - CASSERGASSTDTQYF TGTGCCAGCAGTGAACGAGGGGCATCGAGCACGGATACGCAGTATTTT
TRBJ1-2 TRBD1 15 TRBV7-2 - CASSSSPGQGYGYTF TGTGCCAGCAGCTCGTCCCCGGGACAGGGGTATGGCTACACCTTC
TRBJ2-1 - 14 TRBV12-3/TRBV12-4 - CASSLLRGYNEQFF TGTGCCAGTTCTCTTCTCCGAGGATACAATGAGCAGTTCTTC
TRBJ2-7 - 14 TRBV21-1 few CASSGSGRSHEQYF TGTGCCAGCAGCGGTAGCGGGAGATCCCACGAGCAGTACTTC
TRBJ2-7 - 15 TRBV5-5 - CASSLPRVLSYEQYF TGTGCCAGCAGCTTGCCCAGGGTTTTATCCTACGAGCAGTACTTC
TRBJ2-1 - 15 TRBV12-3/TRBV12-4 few CASSLLAQSYNEQFF TGTGCCAGCAGTTTATTAGCACAGTCCTACAATGAGCAGTTCTTC
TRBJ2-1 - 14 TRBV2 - CASRPGRDLDEQFF TGTGCCAGCAGGCCCGGAAGGGATCTCGATGAGCAGTTCTTC
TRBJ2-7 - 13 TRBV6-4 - CASSPRPGDEQYF TGTGCCAGCAGCCCTCGACCGGGGGACGAGCAGTACTTC
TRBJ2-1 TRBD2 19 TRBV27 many CASSPLWTSGRPNGDEQFF TGTGCCAGCAGTCCTTTATGGACTAGCGGGAGGCCGAATGGGGATGAGCAGTTCTTC
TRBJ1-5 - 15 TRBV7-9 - CASSLPSISNQPQHF TGTGCCAGCAGCTTACCGAGTATTAGCAATCAGCCCCAGCATTTT
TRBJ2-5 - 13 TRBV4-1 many CASSQDPQETQYF TGCGCCAGCAGCCAAGATCCCCAAGAGACCCAGTACTTC
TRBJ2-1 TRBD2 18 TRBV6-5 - CASSYGGLAGGGGNEQFF TGTGCCAGCAGTTATGGGGGACTAGCGGGAGGCGGGGGAAATGAGCAGTTCTTC
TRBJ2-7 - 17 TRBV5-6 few CASSSLRPGTGNYEQYF TGTGCCAGCAGCTCGCTCCGCCCCGGGACTGGGAACTACGAGCAGTACTTC
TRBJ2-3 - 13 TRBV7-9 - CASSSEPVDTQYF TGTGCCAGCAGCTCGGAGCCGGTGGATACGCAGTATTTT
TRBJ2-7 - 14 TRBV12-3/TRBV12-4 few CASRRSGEAYEQYF TGTGCCAGCAGACGTAGCGGAGAGGCCTACGAGCAGTACTTC
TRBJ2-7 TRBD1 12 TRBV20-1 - CSAQGQNYEQYF TGCAGTGCCCAGGGACAGAACTACGAGCAGTACTTC
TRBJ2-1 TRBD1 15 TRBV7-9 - CASSNTGQANNEQFF TGTGCCAGCAGTAACACCGGACAGGCAAACAATGAGCAGTTCTTC
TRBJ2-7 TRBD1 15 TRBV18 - CASSPETGNSVEQYF TGTGCCAGCTCTCCGGAGACAGGGAATTCGGTCGAGCAGTACTTC
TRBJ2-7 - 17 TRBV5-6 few CASSLAARADQPYEQYF TGTGCCAGCAGCTTGGCCGCCAGGGCAGATCAACCCTACGAGCAGTACTTC
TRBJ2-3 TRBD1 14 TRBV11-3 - CASSPTGVTGTQYF TGTGCCAGCAGCCCAACAGGGGTCACAGGTACGCAGTATTTT
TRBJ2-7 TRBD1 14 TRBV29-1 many CSVVPGQGAYEQYF TGCAGCGTCGTACCGGGACAGGGCGCCTACGAGCAGTACTTC
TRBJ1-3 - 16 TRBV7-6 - CASSLWGRADGNTIYF TGTGCCAGCAGCTTATGGGGGAGGGCAGATGGAAACACCATATATTTT
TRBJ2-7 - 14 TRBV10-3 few CAISESAEYDEQYF TGTGCCATCAGTGAGTCGGCCGAGTATGACGAGCAGTACTTC
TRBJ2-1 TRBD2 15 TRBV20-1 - CSAPDLAGGGNEQFF TGCAGTGCCCCAGACCTAGCGGGCGGTGGCAATGAGCAGTTCTTC
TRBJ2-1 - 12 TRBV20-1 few CSLLTTYNEQFF TGCAGTCTCCTGACTACCTACAATGAGCAGTTCTTC
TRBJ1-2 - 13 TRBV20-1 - CSARPVVGEGYTF TGCAGTGCTAGGCCGGTTGTGGGGGAAGGCTACACCTTC
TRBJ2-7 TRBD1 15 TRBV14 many CASSSGQGASYEQYF TGTGCCAGCAGCTCTGGACAGGGGGCCTCCTACGAGCAGTACTTC
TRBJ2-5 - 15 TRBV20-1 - CSAIWTGTIPREQYF TGCAGTGCTATCTGGACTGGGACCATCCCTAGAGAGCAGTACTTC
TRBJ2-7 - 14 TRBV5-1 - CASSPRGFTYEQYF TGCGCCAGCAGCCCCCGGGGGTTTACCTACGAGCAGTACTTC
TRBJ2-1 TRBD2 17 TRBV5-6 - CASSLWTSGSVYSEQFF TGTGCCAGCAGCCTATGGACTAGCGGGAGTGTTTACAGTGAGCAGTTCTTC
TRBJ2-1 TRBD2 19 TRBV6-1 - CASRGREGLAGAAYSEQFF TGTGCCAGCAGGGGAAGGGAAGGACTAGCGGGGGCCGCTTACAGTGAGCAGTTCTTC